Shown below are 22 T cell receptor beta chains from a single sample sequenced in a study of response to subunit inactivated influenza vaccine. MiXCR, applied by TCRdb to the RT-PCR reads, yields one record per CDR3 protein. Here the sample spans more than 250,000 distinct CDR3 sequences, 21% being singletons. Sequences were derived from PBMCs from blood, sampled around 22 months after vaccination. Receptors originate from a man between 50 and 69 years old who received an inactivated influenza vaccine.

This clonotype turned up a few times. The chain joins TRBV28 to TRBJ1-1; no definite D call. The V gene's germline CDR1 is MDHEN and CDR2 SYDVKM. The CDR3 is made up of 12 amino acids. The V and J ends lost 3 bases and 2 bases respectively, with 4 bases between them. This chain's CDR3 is CASSFINTEAFF. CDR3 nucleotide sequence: TGTGCCAGCAGTTTCATAAACACTGAAGCTTTCTTT.

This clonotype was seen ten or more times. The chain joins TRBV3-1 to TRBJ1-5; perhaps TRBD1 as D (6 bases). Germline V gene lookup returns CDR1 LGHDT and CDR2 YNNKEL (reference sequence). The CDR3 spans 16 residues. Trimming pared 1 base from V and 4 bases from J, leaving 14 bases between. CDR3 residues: CASSQGSGAANQPQHF. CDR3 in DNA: TGTGCCAGCAGCCAAGGGTCAGGGGCCGCGAATCAGCCCCAGCATTTT.

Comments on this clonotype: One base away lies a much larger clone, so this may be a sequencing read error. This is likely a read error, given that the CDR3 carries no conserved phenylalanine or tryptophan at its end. The chain's CDR3 is CASSFLLGGQNTEAFL. DNA of the CDR3: TGTGCCAGCAGTTTTCTCCTGGGGGGTCAGAACACTGAAGCTTTCTTG. The chain combines TRBV27 with TRBJ1-1, with a possible D match to TRBD1 (5 bases). The V end was cut by 3 bases, the J end by 1 base, with 15 bases between. This CDR3 has 16 amino acids. CDR1 is MNHEY, CDR2 SMNVEV, per germline (reference sequence).

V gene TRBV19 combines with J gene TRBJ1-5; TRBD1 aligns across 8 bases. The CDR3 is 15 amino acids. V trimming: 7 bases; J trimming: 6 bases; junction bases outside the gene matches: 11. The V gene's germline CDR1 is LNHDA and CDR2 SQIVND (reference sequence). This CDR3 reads CASTQGAWDRQPQHF. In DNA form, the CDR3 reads TGTGCCAGTACCCAGGGGGCGTGGGATCGTCAGCCCCAGCATTTT.

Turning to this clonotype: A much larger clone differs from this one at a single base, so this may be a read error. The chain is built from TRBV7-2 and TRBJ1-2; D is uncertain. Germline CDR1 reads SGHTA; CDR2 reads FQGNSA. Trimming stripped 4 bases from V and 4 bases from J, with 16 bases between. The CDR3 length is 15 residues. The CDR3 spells CASSSAISTGYGYTF. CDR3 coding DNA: TGTGCCAGCAGCTCAGCGATCTCGACGGGCTATGGCTACACCTTC. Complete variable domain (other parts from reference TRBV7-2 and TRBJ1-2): GAGVSQSPSNKVTEKGKDVELRCDPISGHTALYWYRQSLGQGLEFLIYFQGNSAPDKSGLPSDRFSAERTGGSVSTLTIQRTQQEDSAVYLCASSSAISTGYGYTFGSGTRLTVV.

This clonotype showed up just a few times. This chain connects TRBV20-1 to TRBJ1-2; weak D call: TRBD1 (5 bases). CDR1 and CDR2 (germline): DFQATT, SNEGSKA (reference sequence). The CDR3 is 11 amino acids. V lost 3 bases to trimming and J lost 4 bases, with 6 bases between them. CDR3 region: CSASGGYGYTF. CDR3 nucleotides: TGCAGTGCTAGCGGGGGCTATGGCTACACCTTC.

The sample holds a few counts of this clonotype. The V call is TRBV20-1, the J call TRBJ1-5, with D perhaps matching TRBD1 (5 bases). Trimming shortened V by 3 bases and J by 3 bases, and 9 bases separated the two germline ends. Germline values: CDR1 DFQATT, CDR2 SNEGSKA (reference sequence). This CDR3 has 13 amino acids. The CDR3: CSASRGHNQPQHF. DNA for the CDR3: TGCAGTGCTAGCCGTGGACACAATCAGCCCCAGCATTTT.

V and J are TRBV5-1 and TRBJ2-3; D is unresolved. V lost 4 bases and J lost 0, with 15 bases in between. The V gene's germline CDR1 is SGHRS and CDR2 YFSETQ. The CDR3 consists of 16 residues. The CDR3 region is CASSPRPPASTDTQYF. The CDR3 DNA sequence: TGCGCCAGCAGCCCACGCCCCCCGGCTAGCACAGATACGCAGTATTTT.

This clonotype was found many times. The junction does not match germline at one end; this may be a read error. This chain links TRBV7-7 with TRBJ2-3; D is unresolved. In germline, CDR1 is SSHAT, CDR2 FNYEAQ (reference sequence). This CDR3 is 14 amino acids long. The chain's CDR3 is CASSLDGLMNTQYF. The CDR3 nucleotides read TGTGCTAGCAGCTTGGACGGGCTGATGAATACGCAGTATTTT.

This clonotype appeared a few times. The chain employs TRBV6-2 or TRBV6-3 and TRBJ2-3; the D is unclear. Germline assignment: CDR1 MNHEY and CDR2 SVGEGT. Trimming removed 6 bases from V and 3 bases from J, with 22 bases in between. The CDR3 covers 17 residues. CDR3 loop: CASSPQARSLGTDTQYF. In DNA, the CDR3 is TGTGCCAGCAGCCCCCAAGCGCGGAGTCTAGGAACAGATACGCAGTATTTT.

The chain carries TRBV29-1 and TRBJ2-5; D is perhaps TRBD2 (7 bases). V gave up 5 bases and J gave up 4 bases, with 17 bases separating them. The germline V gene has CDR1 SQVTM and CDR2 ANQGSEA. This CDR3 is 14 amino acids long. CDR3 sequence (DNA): TGCAGCGTTAGCCCCGGGGGGCCGGGAGAGACCCAGTACTTC. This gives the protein CSVSPGGPGETQYF.

The CDR3 nucleotides are TGTGCCAGCAGCTTAGCCGGGACGGGGAACACCGGGGAGCTGTTTTTT. The encoded protein is CASSLAGTGNTGELFF. V and J are TRBV7-9 and TRBJ2-2, with D tentatively TRBD1 or TRBD2 (5 bases each). This CDR3 has 16 amino acids. Germline CDR1 SEHNR, CDR2 FQNEAQ (reference sequence). Trimming pared 0 bases from V and 1 base from J, leaving 9 bases between.

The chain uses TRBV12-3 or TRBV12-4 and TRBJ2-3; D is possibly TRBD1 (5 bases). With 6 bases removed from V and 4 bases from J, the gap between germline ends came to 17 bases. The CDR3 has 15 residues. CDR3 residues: CASSPTTSTADTQYF. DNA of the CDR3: TGTGCCAGCAGCCCTACTACTTCGACAGCAGATACGCAGTATTTT.

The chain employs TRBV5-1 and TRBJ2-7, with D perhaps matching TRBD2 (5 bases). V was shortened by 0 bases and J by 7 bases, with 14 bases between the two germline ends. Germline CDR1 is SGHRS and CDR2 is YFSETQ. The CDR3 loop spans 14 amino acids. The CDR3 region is CASSLGQPREEQYF. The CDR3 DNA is TGCGCCAGCAGCTTGGGGCAACCCCGGGAAGAGCAGTACTTC.

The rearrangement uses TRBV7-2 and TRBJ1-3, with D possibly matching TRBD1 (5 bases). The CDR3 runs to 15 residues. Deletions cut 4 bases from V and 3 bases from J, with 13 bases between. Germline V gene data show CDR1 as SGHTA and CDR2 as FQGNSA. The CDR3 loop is CASSSGTVVGNTIYF. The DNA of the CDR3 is TGTGCCAGCAGCTCTGGGACCGTCGTTGGAAACACCATATATTTT.

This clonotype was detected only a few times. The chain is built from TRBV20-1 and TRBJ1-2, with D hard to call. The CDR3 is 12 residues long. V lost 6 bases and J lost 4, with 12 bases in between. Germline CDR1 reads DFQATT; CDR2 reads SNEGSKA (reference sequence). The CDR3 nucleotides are TGCAGTGCCAGGCCTCCCCGCTATGGCTACACCTTC. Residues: CSARPPRYGYTF.

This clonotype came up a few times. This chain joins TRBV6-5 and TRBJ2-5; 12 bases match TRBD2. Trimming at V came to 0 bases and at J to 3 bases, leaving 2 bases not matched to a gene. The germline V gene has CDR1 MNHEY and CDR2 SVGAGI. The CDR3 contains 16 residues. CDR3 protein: CASSYSSSGREETQYF. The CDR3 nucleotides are TGTGCCAGCAGTTACTCGTCTAGCGGGAGGGAAGAGACCCAGTACTTC.

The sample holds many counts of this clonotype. CDR3 protein: CASSYSSRGLGQPQHF. CDR3 DNA: TGTGCCAGCAGTTACTCCTCCAGGGGGCTCGGGCAGCCCCAGCATTTT. This chain links TRBV6-2 or TRBV6-3 with TRBJ1-5; TRBD1 agrees at 8 bases. With V trimmed by 0 bases and J by 7 bases, 8 bases remained unmatched. CDR3 length: 16 amino acids. Per the germline V gene, CDR1 is MNHEY and CDR2 is SVGEGT.

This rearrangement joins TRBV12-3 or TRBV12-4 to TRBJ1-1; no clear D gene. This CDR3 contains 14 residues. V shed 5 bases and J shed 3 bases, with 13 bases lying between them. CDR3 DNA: TGTGCCAGCAGTCGGAGGGAGGAGGACACTGAAGCTTTCTTT. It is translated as CASSRREEDTEAFF.

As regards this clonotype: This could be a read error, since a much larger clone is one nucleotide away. The DNA for the CDR3 is TGCAGTGCTAGACCCACAGGGGAGCAGGCCCAGCATTTT. Translated, it gives CSARPTGEQAQHF. V usage is TRBV20-1 and J usage is TRBJ1-5, with 7 bases aligning to TRBD1. The length of the CDR3 is 13 residues. Germline CDR1 reads DFQATT; CDR2 reads SNEGSKA (reference sequence). Trimming removed 2 bases from V and 11 bases from J; junction bases left unmatched: 9.

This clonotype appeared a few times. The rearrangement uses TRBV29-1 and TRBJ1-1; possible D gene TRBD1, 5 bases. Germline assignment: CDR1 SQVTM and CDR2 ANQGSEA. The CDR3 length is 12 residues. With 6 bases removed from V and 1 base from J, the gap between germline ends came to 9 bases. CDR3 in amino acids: CSVPTENTEAFF. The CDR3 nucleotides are TGCAGCGTCCCGACAGAGAACACTGAAGCTTTCTTT.

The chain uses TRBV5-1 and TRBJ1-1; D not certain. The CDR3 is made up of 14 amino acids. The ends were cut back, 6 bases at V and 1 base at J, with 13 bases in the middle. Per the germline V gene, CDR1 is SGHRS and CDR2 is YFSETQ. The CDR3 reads CASTGSGSNTEAFF. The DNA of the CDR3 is TGCGCCAGCACCGGGAGCGGGTCGAACACTGAAGCTTTCTTT.